The 9 T cell receptor beta chains given below trace back to one sample, sequenced in a study of shared clonotypes between healthy human individuals. The data were produced by immunoSEQ multiplex PCR, yet TCRdb's version contains in-frame clones alone and is incomplete. The sample includes 650,000 to 750,000 clones, 55% to 75% of them seen just once. The sequencing sample was made of memory CD4+ T cells sorted from blood. The subset was: CD45RA-negative fraction. These receptors all come from a woman under 40 in good health.

This chain joins TRBV7-2 and TRBJ1-1, with D possibly TRBD1 on 5 matching bases. This CDR3 has 15 amino acids. Germline lookup yields CDR1 SGHTA and CDR2 FQGNSA. Trimming stripped 5 bases from V and 4 bases from J, with 17 bases between. The CDR3 loop is CASSQVGVSSTEAFF. DNA of the CDR3: TGTGCCAGCAGCCAGGTGGGGGTGTCCAGCACTGAAGCTTTCTTT.

This clone was detected a few times. Other DNA sequences in this specimen translate into the identical CDR3. The J gene is TRBJ2-1, the V gene TRBV5-1, with D tentatively TRBD2 (6 bases). The CDR3 runs to 15 residues. V was cut by 3 bases and J by 0 bases, with 10 bases left in between. From germline, CDR1 is SGHRS and CDR2 YFSETQ. The CDR3 bases are TGCGCCAGCAGCTGGGACTCCCTCTCCTACAATGAGCAGTTCTTC. It codes for CASSWDSLSYNEQFF.

The table lists this clone with many counts. The CDR3 region is CASNGQSSVAFF. CDR3 DNA sequence: TGTGCCAGCAATGGACAGTCTTCGGTCGCTTTCTTT. The genes are TRBV2 and TRBJ1-1; tentative D call: TRBD1 (6 bases). The CDR3 consists of 12 residues. V gave up 7 bases and J gave up 11 bases, with 17 bases separating them. CDR1 is SNHLY, CDR2 FYNNEI, per germline.

The chain recombines TRBV11-2 with TRBJ2-7; TRBD1 or TRBD2 may be the D gene (5 bases each). CDR1 and CDR2 from the germline V gene are SGHAT and FQNNGV. Trimming pared 2 bases from V and 2 bases from J, leaving 13 bases between. CDR3 length: 15 amino acids. The CDR3 is CASSLRGGLTYEQYF. The CDR3 DNA sequence: TGTGCCAGCAGCTTACGTGGGGGATTAACCTACGAGCAGTACTTC. The full variable domain, its missing parts supplied by reference TRBV11-2 and TRBJ2-7, is EAGVAQSPRYKIIEKRQSVAFWCNPISGHATLYWYQQILGQGPKLLIQFQNNGVVDDSQLPKDRFSAERLKGVDSTLKIQPAKLEDSAVYLCASSLRGGLTYEQYFGPGTRLTVT.

This clone has just a few counts. The chain links TRBV25-1 to TRBJ1-1; D is undetermined. Germline V gene sequence: CDR1 MGHDK, CDR2 SYGVNS. This CDR3 has 13 residues. Trimming shortened V by 6 bases and J by 1 base, and 9 bases separated the two germline ends. The CDR3 reads CASRTGRNTEAFF. The CDR3 nucleotides read TGTGCCAGCAGGACCGGGCGGAACACTGAAGCTTTCTTT.

The rearrangement joins TRBV21-1 to TRBJ1-6. TRBV21-1 is annotated as a pseudogene. CDR3 length equals 17 residues. The CDR3, as DNA: TGTGCCAGCAGCAAAGAGGTACGACTTACCTATAATTCACCCCTCCACTTT. It translates to CASSKEVRLTYNSPLHF.

The CDR3 region has the DNA TGTGCCAGCACCCTTACGACGGGGCACACCGGGGAGCTGTTTTTT. Its translation: CASTLTTGHTGELFF. The chain couples TRBV5-8 to TRBJ2-2, with D tentatively TRBD1 or TRBD2 (5 bases each). Germline V lookup: CDR1 SGHTS, CDR2 YDEGEE. The V end was cut by 6 bases, the J end by 3 bases, with 15 bases between. CDR3 length equals 15 residues.

This chain joins TRBV18 and TRBJ2-7, with D possibly being TRBD1 (6 bases). Trimming took off 3 bases at V and 1 base at J, with 13 bases between the two ends. Germline V gene lookup returns CDR1 KGHSH and CDR2 LQKENI. The CDR3 spans 15 residues. As DNA, the CDR3 is TGTGCCAGCTCACCGGGGGCAGGAAGGTCCTACGAGCAGTACTTC. Protein sequence: CASSPGAGRSYEQYF. The whole variable domain, filled in from reference TRBV18 and TRBJ2-7, reads NAGVMQNPRHLVRRRGQEARLRCSPMKGHSHVYWYRQLPEEGLKFMVYLQKENIIDESGMPKERFSAEFPKEGPSILRIQQVVRGDSAAYFCASSPGAGRSYEQYFGPGTRLTVT.

The J gene is TRBJ2-5, the V gene TRBV6-6; D remains ambiguous. Between the trimmed V and J ends, which lost 3 bases and 5 bases, there was a span of 10 bases. This CDR3 spans 13 amino acids. CDR1 and CDR2 (germline): MNHNY, SVGAGI (reference sequence). CDR3 DNA: TGTGCCAGCAGTTATGTCAGAGAGGAGACCCAGTACTTC. This gives the protein CASSYVREETQYF.